The following is a T cell receptor beta chain sequence with its context. The antigen this receptor binds is unknown. Per-nucleotide qualities are absent, and no much larger clonotype sits a single base away. The CDR3 goes from the cysteine to the phenylalanine over 13 residues. Only the CDR3 portion is preserved as DNA: 39 bases, with reading frame beginning at the first base. As encoded in the germline V gene (reference sequence), CDR1 is MNHEY while CDR2 is SMNVEV. At the junction V is shortened by 7 bases and J by 4 bases, with 13 bases in between. Flow cytometry confirmed the purity of CD4+ and CD8+ cells that had been isolated by positive magnetic bead selection on an AutoMACS. After a first flow cytometry screen using a TCR V beta antibody panel, clonal expansions were characterized through TCRB deep sequencing of sorted CD8+ fractions. Peripheral blood mononuclear cells were obtained using density gradient separation with Ficoll-Paque PLUS. DNA was extracted from CD4-enriched, CD8-enriched or PBMC samples with Nucleospin Tissue or Tissue XS kits and quantified with a Qubit 2.0 fluorometer.

The immunoSEQ assay was applied to genomic DNA for TCRB CDR3 sequencing. On the study's bioinformatics: Patient CD8+ clones larger than 1% were compared against published virus-specific TCRB sequences, and only a few matched. The analyses included only productive TCRB rearrangements. Clonality was calculated as a Shannon entropy-based productive clonality index, and a clone was defined by a unique TCRB CDR3 sequence. Repertoire overlap for a pair of samples was computed from each clone's template counts relative to total templates per sample. Flow cytometry-measured V-gene usage correlated with V-gene usage from TCRB sequencing, with a Spearman r of less than 0.65. The table comes from immuneACCESS by way of TCRdb, which keeps in-frame sequences with V and J called. Part of the clones is missing from these tables; in studies checked, under half for an unresolved V gene and the rest for unknown reasons. The V and J calls and the clone size are those of that table, but D and trimming were determined from the DNA. This sample is represented by roughly 6,300 clones; about 72% of them were singletons. Clones ranked in the top ten supply less than 35% of the sample.

This specimen belongs to a study of somatic mutations in cytotoxic T cells in rheumatoid arthritis (dated by TCRdb to 2017 to 2019). Regarding the complete study: Patient peripheral blood (just under 31 ml EDTA) was drawn right after diagnosis and before any treatment started. Follow-up samples were taken post-diagnosis during immunosuppressive therapy with agents such as methotrexate, hydroxychloroquine and sulfasalazine. TCRB deep sequencing covered 65 patients with rheumatoid arthritis along with approximately 20 healthy controls. To characterize clonality, the study used TCRB deep sequencing while asking whether somatic mutations are carried by expanded CD8+ T-cell clones in newly diagnosed, untreated rheumatoid arthritis. Median age was essentially the same in the patient group and the control group. Sorted V beta1+ cells also underwent TCRB sequencing, and some V beta antibody-stained T-cell populations were flow-sorted at nearly 100% purity on a FACSAria II or Sony SH800. The paper's findings and limits, for the study overall: Several identical CD8+ TCRB sequences were found in both blood and synovial fluid, and in about an eighth of the 65 patients the largest CD8+ clone exceeded 20% of CD8+ cells. There was no significant difference in CD8+ T-cell clonality between rheumatoid arthritis patients and age-matched healthy controls. In patients, CD8+ clonality rose with age (Spearman r of about 0.51), which was not the case in healthy controls. It was unknown which antigens the expanded CD8+ clones targeted, and their absence from virus-specific databases did not exclude viral specificity. The slight TRBV07 underrepresentation in patients was not adjusted for multiple comparisons.

This receptor was taken from a woman between 65 and 79 years old with rheumatoid arthritis. The input for sequencing was CD8+ T cells sorted from blood, taken at a follow-up visit. The sequence is built from TRBV27 and TRBJ1-1; a weak D assignment points to TRBD1 (5 bases agree). The nucleotide sequence reads as follows: TGTGCCAGCACCCCCGGGGGGGGCACTGAAGCTTTCTTT. The translation is CASTPGGGTEAFF.